These 15 T cell receptor beta chains came from one sample sequenced in a study of T cell changes during pregnancy in multiple sclerosis. Some clones are missing from TCRdb's copy, which holds only in-frame ones; the method was immunoSEQ multiplex PCR. The profile covers 70,000 or so clones, with 80% to 95% appearing a single time and 0.43% taken by the ten largest. Source: CD4+ T cells from peripheral blood mononuclear cells, taken before pregnancy. The receptors originated from a female donor with multiple sclerosis, enrolled in a pregnancy study.

V gene TRBV7-2 combines with J gene TRBJ1-2, with D possibly TRBD1 on 5 matching bases. The germline V and J ends were trimmed by 3 bases and 7 bases, with 15 bases remaining between them. The CDR3 is made up of 14 amino acids. CDR1 and CDR2 from the germline V gene are SGHTA and FQGNSA. CDR3 protein: CASSFLTSGGGYTF. The CDR3 DNA reads TGTGCCAGCAGCTTCCTTACGTCGGGGGGTGGCTACACCTTC.

This clone has a handful of counts. The chain joins TRBV5-1 to TRBJ1-1, with 7 bases fitting TRBD1. The CDR3 runs 14 residues. From germline, CDR1 is SGHRS and CDR2 YFSETQ. The trim removed 6 bases at V and 1 base at J, leaving 6 bases unmatched. The CDR3 spells CASTRTGKNTEAFF. The CDR3 DNA is TGCGCCAGCACCCGGACAGGTAAGAACACTGAAGCTTTCTTT.

Comments on this clone: Other DNA sequences in the sample encode the same CDR3. The chain joins TRBV6-6 to TRBJ1-5, with TRBD1 as a possible D gene (5 bases). V was clipped by 6 bases and J by 1 base, with 10 bases between them. The CDR3 runs to 14 residues. Germline values: CDR1 MNHNY, CDR2 SVGAGI (reference sequence). The DNA of the CDR3 is TGTGCCAGCAGCGTTGGGGGGAGCAATCAGCCCCAGCATTTT. Encoded protein: CASSVGGSNQPQHF.

The V gene is TRBV28, the J gene TRBJ2-7; 8 bases are a match to TRBD1. Germline V gene lookup returns CDR1 MDHEN and CDR2 SYDVKM. The CDR3 spans 15 residues. V lost 2 bases to trimming and J lost 4 bases; unmatched junction nucleotides: 7. The CDR3 sequence: CASSLHAQGAYEQYF. The CDR3 region has the DNA TGTGCCAGCAGTTTACACGCCCAGGGGGCTTACGAGCAGTACTTC.

The V gene is TRBV7-2, the J gene TRBJ2-7; 7 bases fit TRBD2. Looked up from germline, CDR1 is SGHTA and CDR2 is FQGNSA. The CDR3 sequence is 14 residues long. Trimming removed 5 bases from V and 2 bases from J; junction bases left unmatched: 6. The DNA for the CDR3 is TGTGCCAGCAGCCCAGGACTAGGACCCTACGAGCAGTACTTC. This sequence encodes CASSPGLGPYEQYF.

This clone has just one count. The V and J genes are TRBV30 and TRBJ2-3, with 11 bases that match TRBD2. CDR3 length: 15 residues. Germline V gene sequence: CDR1 GTSNPN, CDR2 SVGIG (reference sequence). Unmatched junction bases numbered 7, after V lost 4 bases and J lost 4 bases. The CDR3 protein is CAWNLLAGVSDTQYF. The CDR3 DNA reads TGTGCCTGGAACTTACTAGCGGGAGTCTCAGATACGCAGTATTTT.

V and J are TRBV28 and TRBJ1-2; perhaps TRBD1 as D (5 bases). This CDR3 is 12 amino acids long. Germline V lookup: CDR1 MDHEN, CDR2 SYDVKM. V lost 9 bases to trimming and J lost 6 bases, with 14 bases between them. The CDR3 DNA reads as TGTGCCAGTCAGGGTTCCTATAATGGCTACACCTTC. This encodes CASQGSYNGYTF.

The chain uses TRBV7-2 and TRBJ1-1; TRBD1 might be the D (5 bases). The CDR3 loop spans 14 amino acids. Trimming took 2 bases from V and 3 from J, leaving 10 bases between them. Germline values: CDR1 SGHTA, CDR2 FQGNSA. CDR3 sequence (DNA): TGTGCCAGCAGCTTAATGCGGGGCGACACTGAAGCTTTCTTT. Protein product: CASSLMRGDTEAFF.

The chain couples TRBV5-1 to TRBJ1-2; TRBD1 matches 7 bases. The CDR3 sequence is 15 residues long. The germline gives CDR1 SGHRS, CDR2 YFSETQ. V dropped 0 bases and J dropped 4; count of bases not matched to a gene: 6. CDR3 protein: CASSLVAGGGYGYTF. The DNA of the CDR3 is TGCGCCAGCAGCTTGGTCGCAGGGGGTGGCTATGGCTACACCTTC. Using reference TRBV5-1 and TRBJ1-2 for the parts outside the CDR3, the full variable domain is KAGVTQTPRYLIKTRGQQVTLSCSPISGHRSVSWYQQTPGQGLQFLFEYFSETQRNKGNFPGRFSGRQFSNSRSEMNVSTLELGDSALYLCASSLVAGGGYGYTFGSGTRLTVV.

V gene TRBV2 combines with J gene TRBJ2-3; 7 positions match TRBD1. The CDR3 covers 16 residues. J lost 0 bases, V lost 6 bases, and 9 bases had no gene match. Germline V CDR1 and CDR2: SNHLY, FYNNEI. CDR3: CASSVPWDRSTDTQYF. The CDR3 DNA reads TGTGCCAGCAGCGTCCCCTGGGACAGAAGCACAGATACGCAGTATTTT.

CDR3 DNA sequence: TGTGCCTGGAGTGTACCAGGGACAGGGGGCGGGGAGCTGTTTTTT. Its protein is CAWSVPGTGGGELFF. This chain links TRBV30 with TRBJ2-2, with 11 positions matching TRBD1. Germline loops: CDR1 GTSNPN, CDR2 SVGIG (reference sequence). CDR3 size: 15 residues. Trimming removed 0 bases from V and 7 bases from J; junction bases left unmatched: 4.

The V gene is TRBV7-8, the J gene TRBJ2-1; D gene unclear. Trimming cost V 0 bases and J 8 bases, with 8 bases left between them. CDR3 length equals 13 residues. Germline V gene data show CDR1 as SGHVS and CDR2 as FQNEAQ. The CDR3 is CASSLAGADEQFF. The CDR3 DNA reads TGTGCCAGCAGCTTAGCTGGAGCCGATGAGCAGTTCTTC.

J is TRBJ2-3 and V is TRBV27, with TRBD2 identical over 9 bases. Germline V gene lookup returns CDR1 MNHEY and CDR2 SMNVEV (reference sequence). The CDR3 consists of 14 residues. V shed 2 bases, J shed 3 bases, and the junction held 0 bases outside the gene matches. The CDR3 loop is CASSLLAGTDTQYF. The CDR3 coding sequence is TGTGCCAGCAGTTTACTAGCGGGGACAGATACGCAGTATTTT.

The V gene is TRBV5-4, the J gene TRBJ1-2; D not resolved. The germline V and J ends were trimmed by 0 bases and 2 bases, with 11 bases remaining between them. CDR1 and CDR2 (germline): SGHNT, YYREEE (reference sequence). The CDR3 has 15 residues. The CDR3: CASSLDAGRNYGYTF. As DNA, the CDR3 is TGTGCCAGCAGCTTGGATGCAGGTCGAAACTATGGCTACACCTTC. Full variable domain (remainder filled in from reference TRBV5-4 and TRBJ1-2): ETGVTQSPTHLIKTRGQQVTLRCSSQSGHNTVSWYQQALGQGPQFIFQYYREEENGRGNFPPRFSGLQFPNYSSELNVNALELDDSALYLCASSLDAGRNYGYTFGSGTRLTVV.

This clone is a singleton in its sample. The CDR3 DNA is TGTGCCAGCAGCTTAAGACCCTCGAGGAGCTCCTATAATTCACCCCTCCACTTT. Translated: CASSLRPSRSSYNSPLHF. J is TRBJ1-6 and V is TRBV5-6; D gene unclear. Germline V gene sequence: CDR1 SGHDT, CDR2 YYEEEE. Trimming stripped 2 bases from V and 0 bases from J, with 15 bases between. This CDR3 contains 18 residues.